These T cell receptor beta chains were read from a single sample in a study of cytomegalovirus exposure and HLA in healthy donors. The method was immunoSEQ multiplex PCR; TCRdb's version includes in-frame clones alone and lacks a portion of them. The sample carries 58,000 or so clones, approximately 71% recorded once. Sequences were obtained from PBMCs. Source of these receptors: a man aged 50-60 years in good health and CMV-seropositive. The CDR3 runs from the conserved cysteine through the conserved F or W. A D gene is named only where the DNA matches it firmly. Expanded clones get a size class; other rows say once, few or many, or leave the size out.

D gene,V gene,J gene,CDR3 length,clone size,CDR3 DNA,CDR3 protein
NA,TRBV7-2,TRBJ2-2,14,NA,TGTGCCAGCAACCTAACCCCGGGCACCGGGGAGCTGTTTTTT,CASNLTPGTGELFF
NA,TRBV29-1,TRBJ1-1,12,NA,TGCAGCGTTGAAGGGGGGCCCACTGAAGCTTTCTTT,CSVEGGPTEAFF
NA,TRBV18,TRBJ1-1,13,NA,TGTGCCAGCTCACCACAGCAGAACACTGAAGCTTTCTTT,CASSPQQNTEAFF
TRBD1,TRBV9,TRBJ1-6,15,NA,TGTGCCAGCAGCGCCGAGACAGGGGTAGGGTCACCCCTCCACTTT,CASSAETGVGSPLHF
TRBD2,TRBV11-2,TRBJ2-3,16,NA,TGTGCCAGCAGCTTTGGACTAGCGGGATACACAGATACGCAGTATTTT,CASSFGLAGYTDTQYF
NA,TRBV5-1,TRBJ2-2,12,NA,TGCGCCAGCAGCTCCTACACCGGGGAGCTGTTTTTT,CASSSYTGELFF
TRBD2,TRBV9,TRBJ2-1,15,NA,TGTGCCAGCAGCTTCTCTAGCGGGGGGGCCGTTGAGCAGTTCTTC,CASSFSSGGAVEQFF
NA,TRBV30,TRBJ1-2,13,NA,TGTGCCTGGAGTGTACAGAGCGGAGATGGCTACACCTTC,CAWSVQSGDGYTF
TRBD2,TRBV5-1,TRBJ2-1,17,NA,TGCGCCAGCAGCTTGAATCGGGGGGGCGCTGGGAACAATGAGCAGTTCTTC,CASSLNRGGAGNNEQFF
NA,TRBV7-3,TRBJ2-2,16,NA,TGTGCCAGCAGCTTATGGGCCAGGGGCGACACCGGGGAGCTGTTTTTT,CASSLWARGDTGELFF
TRBD1,TRBV5-1,TRBJ2-2,16,NA,TGCGCCAGCAGACCCGAGGGACAGTTGAACACCGGGGAGCTGTTTTTT,CASRPEGQLNTGELFF
TRBD2,TRBV4-2,TRBJ2-7,15,once,TGTGCCAGCAGCCCCCTAGCGGGAGGGCCGGACGAGCAGTACTTC,CASSPLAGGPDEQYF
TRBD1,TRBV5-4,TRBJ1-2,15,NA,TGTGCCAGCAGCTTGCGCCAGGGGGGAAACTATGGCTACACCTTC,CASSLRQGGNYGYTF
NA,TRBV10-3,TRBJ1-2,15,few,TGTGCCATCACCAGGTCGACAGGAAGAGTCTATGGCTACACCTTC,CAITRSTGRVYGYTF
TRBD2,TRBV4-2,TRBJ2-2,15,NA,TGTGCCAGCAGCCCTAGCGGGCCCGGGACCGGGGAGCTGTTTTTT,CASSPSGPGTGELFF
NA,TRBV7-2,TRBJ1-4,15,NA,TGTGCCAGCAGCTTAGCTGTGGGGGGTAATGAAAAACTGTTTTTT,CASSLAVGGNEKLFF
TRBD2,TRBV6-1,TRBJ2-1,16,NA,TGTGCCAGCAGTGAGAGGGTAGCGGGAGTTTACAATGAGCAGTTCTTC,CASSERVAGVYNEQFF
NA,TRBV14,TRBJ1-1,14,NA,TGTGCCAGCGGCACCGGACAGTGGAACACTGAAGCTTTCTTT,CASGTGQWNTEAFF
TRBD1,TRBV10-1,TRBJ1-1,16,NA,TGCGCCAGCAGTGAGACGGGGACAGGGGGCCTCACTGAAGCTTTCTTT,CASSETGTGGLTEAFF
NA,TRBV27,TRBJ2-3,14,NA,TGTGCCAGCAGTTTACGGCCAGGGTCAGATACGCAGTATTTT,CASSLRPGSDTQYF
TRBD2,TRBV6-5,TRBJ2-7,15,NA,TGTGCCAGCAGTAACCTAGCGGGGAGCTCCTACGAGCAGTACTTC,CASSNLAGSSYEQYF
NA,TRBV19,TRBJ2-1,13,NA,TGTGCCAGTACCCCGAGGGGGTTCAATGAGCAGTTCTTC,CASTPRGFNEQFF
NA,TRBV7-2,TRBJ2-5,15,NA,TGTGCCAGCAGCTTAGCTCGGACAGTCCAAGAGACCCAGTACTTC,CASSLARTVQETQYF
TRBD1,TRBV5-1,TRBJ2-7,17,few,TGCGCCAGCAGCCTTGACAGGGGGCGAGGTCAGACCTACGAGCAGTACTTC,CASSLDRGRGQTYEQYF
TRBD2,TRBV5-1,TRBJ2-1,16,once,TGCGCCAGCAGCTTGGCCGGGGGGGGCCGCTACAATGAGCAGTTCTTC,CASSLAGGGRYNEQFF
NA,TRBV10-2,TRBJ2-3,18,NA,TGCGCCAGCAGTGAGTCTCTGAGGATGTTAACTCCCACAGATACGCAGTATTTT,CASSESLRMLTPTDTQYF
NA,TRBV10-3,TRBJ2-7,14,NA,TGTGCCATCAGCAATAGCGGAGCCGCCTACGAGCAGTACTTC,CAISNSGAAYEQYF
TRBD1,TRBV4-1,TRBJ1-1,13,few,TGCGCCAGCAGAGGGACAGGGTTCGATGGAGCTTTCTTT,CASRGTGFDGAFF
NA,TRBV5-4,TRBJ2-2,15,NA,TGTGCCAGCAGCTACGGACCATCGGGGACCGGGGAGCTGTTTTTT,CASSYGPSGTGELFF
TRBD2,TRBV6-6,TRBJ2-1,14,NA,TGTGCCAGCAGTTCTAGCGGCTCCTACAATGAGCAGTTCTTC,CASSSSGSYNEQFF
NA,TRBV28,TRBJ1-5,17,few,TGTGCCAGCAGTTCCCCCGCGACACATTATAGCAATCAGCCCCAGCATTTT,CASSSPATHYSNQPQHF
TRBD2,TRBV27,TRBJ2-1,16,NA,TGTGCCAGCAGTGGGAGACTAGCGGGAGGGGCCAATGAGCAGTTCTTC,CASSGRLAGGANEQFF
NA,TRBV27,TRBJ1-5,16,NA,TGTGCCAGCAGCCTAAACCCCGGGGGGGCCAATCAGCCCCAGCATTTT,CASSLNPGGANQPQHF
TRBD1,TRBV7-9,TRBJ1-4,16,once,TGTGCCAGCAGCGCTCCGCGGACAGGGAGAGGAGAAAAACTGTTTTTT,CASSAPRTGRGEKLFF
TRBD1,TRBV7-9,TRBJ1-2,15,NA,TGTGCCAGCAGCCCAGCGACAGGGGGCGTCTATGGCTACACCTTC,CASSPATGGVYGYTF
NA,TRBV19,TRBJ2-3,13,NA,TGTGCCAGTAGTTCAGGGAGCACAGATACGCAGTATTTT,CASSSGSTDTQYF
NA,TRBV7-8,TRBJ2-7,16,few,TGTGCCAGCAGCTCTCGCGGGCACCAAGCCAGCTACGAGCAGTACTTC,CASSSRGHQASYEQYF
TRBD2,TRBV5-4,TRBJ2-5,16,NA,TGTGCCAGCAGCTTGGCTAGCGGGGTGTACCAAGAGACCCAGTACTTC,CASSLASGVYQETQYF
TRBD1,TRBV5-4,TRBJ1-2,13,few,TGTGCCAGCAGCTTGAGTCAGGGGGGCGGCTACACCTTC,CASSLSQGGGYTF
TRBD2,TRBV7-6,TRBJ2-1,15,few,TGTGCCAGCAGCTTAGGGGCGGGGGGGAACAATGAGCAGTTCTTC,CASSLGAGGNNEQFF
NA,TRBV19,TRBJ2-7,14,NA,TGTGCCAGTAGTATAGACAGGGCCTCCTACGAGCAGTACTTC,CASSIDRASYEQYF
TRBD2,TRBV18,TRBJ2-2,19,NA,TGTGCCAGCTCACCAGTGGAGGTTAGCGGGAGGACGAACACCGGGGAGCTGTTTTTT,CASSPVEVSGRTNTGELFF
NA,TRBV28,TRBJ2-3,17,NA,TGTGCCAGCAGTTTGAGTCTTGTTCGTCTAGACACAGATACGCAGTATTTT,CASSLSLVRLDTDTQYF
NA,TRBV27,TRBJ2-7,14,few,TGTGCCAGCAGTTTATCCCCCGGGACCTACGAGCAGTACTTC,CASSLSPGTYEQYF
NA,TRBV29-1,TRBJ2-1,15,NA,TGCAGCGTTGAATGGAGGGCGGGAACATACAATGAGCAGTTCTTC,CSVEWRAGTYNEQFF
NA,TRBV27,TRBJ2-2,15,NA,TGTGCCAGCACCCGGGGGGCGAGGGTCACCGGGGAGCTGTTTTTT,CASTRGARVTGELFF
NA,TRBV7-6,TRBJ2-5,16,NA,TGTGCCAGCAGCTCCCGAAAGAGGAGGGACCAAGAGACCCAGTACTTC,CASSSRKRRDQETQYF
NA,TRBV5-4,TRBJ1-1,15,NA,TGTGCCAGCAGCTTGGTTCGGGGAGCGAACACTGAAGCTTTCTTT,CASSLVRGANTEAFF
NA,TRBV6-5,TRBJ1-5,14,few,TGTGCCAGCCGGGATCCGGGGGGCAATCAGCCCCAGCATTTT,CASRDPGGNQPQHF
NA,TRBV18,TRBJ1-1,14,NA,TGTGCCAGCTCACCGCTGGACAGTAACACTGAAGCTTTCTTT,CASSPLDSNTEAFF
NA,TRBV29-1,TRBJ1-2,13,NA,TGCAGCGTTGAACAGGGTTTATCCTATGGCTACACCTTC,CSVEQGLSYGYTF
NA,TRBV5-4,TRBJ2-5,15,NA,TGTGCCAGCAGCTTGGCGCAGGGGAACCAAGAGACCCAGTACTTC,CASSLAQGNQETQYF
NA,TRBV6-5,TRBJ2-2,15,few,TGTGCCAGCAGTTACCTCGGCGGGACGACCGGGGAGCTGTTTTTT,CASSYLGGTTGELFF
TRBD2,TRBV5-8,TRBJ2-7,16,NA,TGTGCCAGCAGCTTCGGACTAGCGGGAGGAACGGACGAGCAGTACTTC,CASSFGLAGGTDEQYF